These 24 T cell receptor beta chains originate from one sample sequenced in a study of T cell clones after liver transplantation. The table came from immunoSEQ multiplex PCR; TCRdb's copy has only in-frame clones and leaves some out. The top ten clones hold 0.4% to 0.6% of a sample with about 80,000 clones, 65% to 85% of them seen once. The source material was CD4+ T cells from blood, sampled 46 months after liver transplant. These receptors were taken from a human patient who received a liver transplant. Some T cells may trace back to the graft donor.

The chain carries TRBV11-2 and TRBJ1-5; D not resolved. The V end was cut by 3 bases, the J end by 9 bases, with 21 bases between. Germline CDR1 is SGHAT and CDR2 is FQNNGV. The CDR3 length is 16 residues. The CDR3: CASSLGGSAGQGPQHF. CDR3 DNA: TGTGCCAGCAGCTTGGGAGGGTCGGCAGGCCAAGGGCCCCAGCATTTT.

The rearrangement uses TRBV5-1 and TRBJ2-2; TRBD1 matches 8 bases. Unmatched junction bases numbered 8, after V lost 4 bases and J lost 3 bases. Germline loops: CDR1 SGHRS, CDR2 YFSETQ. The CDR3 extends over 16 amino acids. This CDR3 reads CASSPTGQGYTGELFF. The CDR3 coding sequence is TGCGCCAGCAGCCCGACCGGACAGGGCTACACCGGGGAGCTGTTTTTT.

The sample holds a few counts of this clone. This chain links TRBV5-4 with TRBJ2-5; D perhaps matches TRBD1 (7 bases). Germline CDR1 is SGHNT and CDR2 is YYREEE (reference sequence). V lost 4 bases to trimming and J lost 5 bases, with 21 bases between them. The CDR3 runs 16 residues. CDR3 residues: CASSVLRAGGLETQYF. The CDR3 nucleotides are TGTGCCAGCAGCGTACTTCGGGCAGGGGGGCTCGAGACCCAGTACTTC. The variable domain in full, with the rest retrieved from reference TRBV5-4 and TRBJ2-5, is ETGVTQSPTHLIKTRGQQVTLRCSSQSGHNTVSWYQQALGQGPQFIFQYYREEENGRGNFPPRFSGLQFPNYSSELNVNALELDDSALYLCASSVLRAGGLETQYFGPGTRLLVL.

This chain links TRBV2 with TRBJ2-7; 11 bases are a match to TRBD2. This CDR3 spans 17 amino acids. V was pared by 6 bases and J by 6 bases, with 16 bases of the junction left unmatched. The germline gives CDR1 SNHLY, CDR2 FYNNEI. CDR3 in amino acids: CASSFGTSGAGRGEQYF. Written as DNA, the CDR3 is TGTGCCAGCAGCTTCGGGACTAGCGGTGCTGGGCGGGGCGAGCAGTACTTC.

V usage is TRBV29-1 and J usage is TRBJ2-6; D is uncertain. The germline gives CDR1 SQVTM, CDR2 ANQGSEA. The CDR3 runs 14 residues. The V and J ends lost 5 bases and 1 base respectively, with 9 bases between them. CDR3: CSVTKGSGANVLTF. As DNA, the CDR3 is TGCAGCGTTACTAAGGGATCTGGGGCCAACGTCCTGACTTTC.

V usage is TRBV4-1 and J usage is TRBJ2-7; TRBD2 is a possible D gene (6 bases). The CDR3 extends over 15 amino acids. Trimming stripped 1 base from V and 2 bases from J, with 12 bases between. In germline, CDR1 is MGHRA, CDR2 YSYEKL. The CDR3 spells CASSQVQRATYEQYF. Written as DNA, the CDR3 is TGCGCCAGCAGCCAAGTTCAGCGGGCTACCTACGAGCAGTACTTC.

J is TRBJ1-1 and V is TRBV6-6; D remains ambiguous. This CDR3 contains 13 residues. Germline V gene data show CDR1 as MNHNY and CDR2 as SVGAGI (reference sequence). Between the trimmed V and J ends, which lost 0 bases and 5 bases, there was a span of 7 bases. The DNA for the CDR3 is TGTGCCAGCAGTTACTCGAAAGGTACTGAAGCTTTCTTT. Residues: CASSYSKGTEAFF.

This chain uses TRBV19 with TRBJ2-5, with D possibly TRBD2 on 6 matching bases. CDR1 is LNHDA, CDR2 SQIVND, per germline (reference sequence). The CDR3 is made up of 16 amino acids. Between the trimmed V and J ends, which lost 2 bases and 2 bases, there was a span of 15 bases. The CDR3 spells CASSIIGGAPQETQYF. The CDR3 DNA reads as TGTGCCAGTAGTATAATTGGCGGGGCCCCTCAAGAGACCCAGTACTTC.

Only one count was recorded for this clone. The chain uses TRBV15 and TRBJ1-2; no reliable D call. Deletions cut 0 bases from V and 4 bases from J, with 9 bases between. The germline CDR1 and CDR2 sequences are LNHNV and YYDKDF (reference sequence). This CDR3 has 14 amino acids. The CDR3 region has the DNA TGTGCCACCAGCAGAGATAGGAATGCCTATGGCTACACCTTC. Protein product: CATSRDRNAYGYTF.

The genes are TRBV18 and TRBJ1-2; D gene unclear. V was pared by 2 bases and J by 0 bases, with 10 bases between. This CDR3 region has 15 residues. The germline V gene encodes CDR1 KGHSH and CDR2 LQKENI. CDR3 sequence reads: CASSPGGTANYGYTF. The CDR3 nucleotides are TGTGCCAGCTCACCAGGCGGCACCGCTAACTATGGCTACACCTTC.

This clone appeared a single time. The chain combines TRBV29-1 with TRBJ2-5, with 7 nucleotides matching TRBD1. The CDR3 runs 12 residues. Germline V gene data show CDR1 as SQVTM and CDR2 as ANQGSEA. V was pared by 6 bases and J by 5 bases, with 6 bases of the junction left unmatched. In DNA, the CDR3 is TGCAGCGTCGAGACAGGGTCCGAGACCCAGTACTTC. As protein: CSVETGSETQYF.

The chain recombines TRBV28 with TRBJ1-3; the D is unclear. The V gene's germline CDR1 is MDHEN and CDR2 SYDVKM. This CDR3 region has 16 residues. Trimming removed 4 bases from V and 0 bases from J, with 13 bases in between. CDR3 protein: CASSSLDVNSGNTIYF. The DNA of the CDR3 is TGTGCCAGCAGTTCACTCGACGTAAACTCTGGAAACACCATATATTTT.

The chain has TRBV30 and TRBJ1-2, with D tentatively TRBD1 (6 bases). CDR1 GTSNPN and CDR2 SVGIG come from the germline V gene (reference sequence). Deletions cut 0 bases from V and 8 bases from J, with 10 bases between. This CDR3 contains 12 residues. The CDR3 loop is CAWSVKGVGYTF. CDR3 in DNA: TGTGCCTGGAGTGTTAAGGGGGTGGGCTACACCTTC.

V is TRBV6-1 and J is TRBJ2-7, with D possibly matching TRBD2 (7 bases). CDR3 size: 15 residues. From germline, CDR1 is MNHNS and CDR2 SASEGT. The V end lost 1 base, the J end lost 1 base, and 11 bases lay between the germline ends. The CDR3 region is CASSEGGGPSYEQYF. The CDR3 DNA follows: TGTGCCAGCAGTGAAGGGGGGGGCCCATCCTACGAGCAGTACTTC.

The chain has TRBV6-5 and TRBJ2-7; 11 nucleotides match TRBD1. Germline V lookup: CDR1 MNHEY, CDR2 SVGAGI. The trim removed 2 bases at V and 7 bases at J, leaving 7 bases unmatched. The CDR3 consists of 15 residues. CDR3 in amino acids: CASSYLDRGRGEQYF. The CDR3 DNA follows: TGTGCCAGCAGTTACCTGGACAGGGGGCGAGGGGAGCAGTACTTC.

The chain recombines TRBV7-2 with TRBJ2-7, with D maybe TRBD2 (7 bases). This CDR3 is built from 16 residues. Germline V gene lookup returns CDR1 SGHTA and CDR2 FQGNSA. Trimming removed 6 bases at V and 0 bases at J, with 18 bases between. This CDR3 reads CASRRGGGALSYEQYF. The CDR3 bases are TGTGCCAGCAGGAGGGGGGGTGGGGCCCTCTCCTACGAGCAGTACTTC.

The chain uses TRBV5-1 and TRBJ2-7; D not certain. Germline V gene lookup returns CDR1 SGHRS and CDR2 YFSETQ. V shed 0 bases and J shed 1 base, with 8 bases lying between them. The CDR3 has 14 amino acids. As DNA, the CDR3 is TGCGCCAGCAGCTTGGGTGTCACTTCCTACGAGCAGTACTTC. Its translation is CASSLGVTSYEQYF.

The CDR3 region is CASSTDRGYEQYF. CDR3 nucleotides: TGTGCCAGCAGCACGGACAGGGGCTACGAGCAGTACTTC. The chain combines TRBV7-2 with TRBJ2-5; TRBD1 matches at 9 bases. The DNA matches TRBJ2-7 better at its end, which makes the J call doubtful. The CDR3 totals 13 residues. The V gene's germline CDR1 is SGHTA and CDR2 FQGNSA.

The genes are TRBV4-1 and TRBJ1-2, with no clear D. The CDR3 has 15 amino acids. The germline V and J ends were trimmed by 5 bases and 4 bases, with 17 bases remaining between them. Germline V gene lookup returns CDR1 MGHRA and CDR2 YSYEKL. The CDR3 sequence: CASSMKNRKTYGYTF. In DNA form, the CDR3 reads TGCGCCAGCAGCATGAAGAACCGAAAGACCTATGGCTACACCTTC.

The CDR3, as DNA: TGTGCCACCAGCAGCCGTTCGACAGGGGGCCATGGCTACACCTTC. This sequence encodes CATSSRSTGGHGYTF. V and J are TRBV15 and TRBJ1-2, with 10 bases aligning to TRBD1. The CDR3 is 15 residues long. CDR1 is LNHNV, CDR2 YYDKDF, per germline (reference sequence). V lost 3 bases, J lost 6 bases, and 7 bases stayed unmatched.

The rearrangement joins TRBV2 to TRBJ2-1; 9 bases line up with TRBD2. In germline, CDR1 is SNHLY, CDR2 FYNNEI. V gave up 3 bases and J gave up 15 bases; unmatched junction bases: 12. CDR3 length: 14 amino acids. CDR3 coding DNA: TGTGCCAGCAGTGAGTCGACTAGCGGCTCGAGGGGGTTCTTC. The encoded protein is CASSESTSGSRGFF. Variable domain in full (rest from reference TRBV2 and TRBJ2-1): EPEVTQTPSHQVTQMGQEVILRCVPISNHLYFYWYRQILGQKVEFLVSFYNNEISEKSEIFDDQFSVERPDGSNFTLKIRSTKLEDSAMYFCASSESTSGSRGFFGPGTRLTVL.

The J gene is TRBJ2-1, the V gene TRBV7-8; 7 nucleotides match TRBD2. Germline V gene lookup returns CDR1 SGHVS and CDR2 FQNEAQ. CDR3 length equals 13 residues. Germline trimming cut 1 base from V and 8 bases from J; bases unmatched to any gene: 2. The CDR3 region is CASSLDLADEQFF. The CDR3 DNA reads TGTGCCAGCAGCTTAGACCTAGCGGATGAGCAGTTCTTC. Full variable domain (missing parts from reference TRBV7-8 and TRBJ2-1): GAGVSQSPRYKVAKRGQDVALRCDPISGHVSLFWYQQALGQGPEFLTYFQNEAQLDKSGLPSDRFFAERPEGSVSTLKIQRTQQEDSAVYLCASSLDLADEQFFGPGTRLTVL.

The rearrangement links TRBV6-1 to TRBJ2-7; no reliable D call. Looked up from germline, CDR1 is MNHNS and CDR2 is SASEGT. CDR3 length: 11 residues. V was clipped by 5 bases and J by 5 bases, with 7 bases between them. The CDR3 reads CASSYVHEQYF. CDR3 sequence (DNA): TGTGCCAGCAGTTACGTACACGAGCAGTACTTC.

J is TRBJ2-3 and V is TRBV2; D gene uncertain. Trimming shortened V by 4 bases and J by 0 bases, and 14 bases separated the two germline ends. The CDR3 is 16 residues long. Germline assignment: CDR1 SNHLY and CDR2 FYNNEI. DNA of the CDR3: TGTGCCAGCAGTGCCCCGGGCAGGATGAGCACAGATACGCAGTATTTT. Its protein product is CASSAPGRMSTDTQYF.